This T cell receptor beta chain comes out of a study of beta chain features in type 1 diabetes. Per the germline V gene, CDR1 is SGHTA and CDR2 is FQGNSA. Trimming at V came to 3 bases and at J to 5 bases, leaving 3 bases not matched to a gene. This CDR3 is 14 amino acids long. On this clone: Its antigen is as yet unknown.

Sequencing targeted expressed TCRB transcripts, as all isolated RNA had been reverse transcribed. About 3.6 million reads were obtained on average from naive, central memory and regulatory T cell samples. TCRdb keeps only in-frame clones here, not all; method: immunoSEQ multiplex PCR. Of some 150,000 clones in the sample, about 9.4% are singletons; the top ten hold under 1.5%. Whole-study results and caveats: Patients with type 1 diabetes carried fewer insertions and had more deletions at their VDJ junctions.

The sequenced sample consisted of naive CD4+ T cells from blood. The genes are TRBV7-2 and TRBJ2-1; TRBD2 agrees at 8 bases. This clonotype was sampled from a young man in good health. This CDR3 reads CASSFSGGNNEQFF. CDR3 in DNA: TGTGCCAGCAGCTTTTCGGGGGGGAACAATGAGCAGTTCTTC.